A selection of T cell receptor beta chains follows, all from one sample in a study of blood T cell repertoires in COVID-19. Assay used: immunoSEQ multiplex PCR; TCRdb lists only in-frame clones, some missing. The sample lists 150,000 to 180,000 clones, more than 80% occurring once. Specimen: peripheral blood. Every receptor here comes from a middle-aged woman with acute or convalescent COVID-19. Each CDR3 is given with its conserved first and last residue. Each record gives: CDR3 DNA, CDR3 protein, V gene, D gene, CDR3 length, clone size, J gene. The D gene is left open where the match is weak. Not all rows give a size; the values are once, few, many and, for expanded clones, a class.

DNA: TGTGCCAGCAGCCAAGGACGCCCCGGGTCCGAGCAGTACTTC
CDR3: CASSQGRPGSEQYF
V: TRBV4-2
D: NA
length: 14
size: NA
J: TRBJ2-7

DNA: TGTGCCAGTTCTATCGGTGGCTACACCTTC
CDR3: CASSIGGYTF
V: TRBV2
D: NA
length: 10
size: NA
J: TRBJ1-2

DNA: TGTGCCAGCAGCTCCAGACAGGGTCCCGGGGAGCTGTTTTTT
CDR3: CASSSRQGPGELFF
V: TRBV3-1/TRBV3-2
D: TRBD1
length: 14
size: NA
J: TRBJ2-2

DNA: TGTGCCAGCAGCAACGACCGGGCCGGGGAGCTGTTTTTT
CDR3: CASSNDRAGELFF
V: TRBV11-2
D: NA
length: 13
size: NA
J: TRBJ2-2

DNA: TGTGCCACCAAGACCCAGGGGGAAGGGAATTCACCCCTCCACTTT
CDR3: CATKTQGEGNSPLHF
V: TRBV5-4
D: TRBD1
length: 15
size: NA
J: TRBJ1-6

DNA: TGTGCCAGCAGTCCCGCCTACGAGCAGTACTTC
CDR3: CASSPAYEQYF
V: TRBV12-3/TRBV12-4
D: NA
length: 11
size: few
J: TRBJ2-7

DNA: TGTGCCTGGAGTGTCTCTGGTGGGCTCACCGGGACAGGGGCCCTATATAGCAATCAGCCCCAGCATTTT
CDR3: CAWSVSGGLTGTGALYSNQPQHF
V: TRBV30
D: TRBD1
length: 23
size: NA
J: TRBJ1-5

DNA: TGTGCCAGAAGCTTCGAGACAGGGAGGATCTCTAGCTCTGGGGCCAACGTCCTGACTTTC
CDR3: CARSFETGRISSSGANVLTF
V: TRBV7-5
D: NA
length: 20
size: NA
J: TRBJ2-6

DNA: TGCGCCAGCAGCTGGGGGACTAGCGGGAGTCACGAGCAGTACTTC
CDR3: CASSWGTSGSHEQYF
V: TRBV5-1
D: TRBD2
length: 15
size: NA
J: TRBJ2-7

DNA: TGTGCCAGCAGCTTAGACCCACTAGCGGCCGGGGAGCTGTTTTTT
CDR3: CASSLDPLAAGELFF
V: TRBV7-3
D: TRBD2
length: 15
size: NA
J: TRBJ2-2

DNA: TGTGCCAGCAGCTTAGAGAGCCGGGACAGGGCGAATGAAAAACTGTTTTTT
CDR3: CASSLESRDRANEKLFF
V: TRBV7-2
D: TRBD1
length: 17
size: NA
J: TRBJ1-4

DNA: TGTGCCAGCAGCCCGATTCAGGGACTAGAATACGAGCAGTACTTC
CDR3: CASSPIQGLEYEQYF
V: TRBV7-9
D: TRBD2
length: 15
size: NA
J: TRBJ2-7

DNA: TGCGCCAGCAGTGGACAACCCAATGAGCAGTTCTTC
CDR3: CASSGQPNEQFF
V: TRBV10-2
D: NA
length: 12
size: NA
J: TRBJ2-1

DNA: TGTGCCAGCAGTGAAGTTCCTTGGTTTAGCGAGAATTCACCCCTCCACTTT
CDR3: CASSEVPWFSENSPLHF
V: TRBV6-1
D: NA
length: 17
size: NA
J: TRBJ1-6

DNA: TGTGCCAGCAGCCCTGCAGGGGGTTTTTCTAACTATGGCTACACCTTC
CDR3: CASSPAGGFSNYGYTF
V: TRBV7-8
D: TRBD1
length: 16
size: NA
J: TRBJ1-2

DNA: TGTGCCAGCCTGGACAGTCATGGCTACACCTTC
CDR3: CASLDSHGYTF
V: TRBV28
D: NA
length: 11
size: few
J: TRBJ1-2

DNA: TGCAGCGTTGACGGGACTCTGACCGGGGAGCTGTTTTTT
CDR3: CSVDGTLTGELFF
V: TRBV29-1
D: NA
length: 13
size: NA
J: TRBJ2-2

DNA: TGTGCCAGCAGCCCGGGACAGGGAATGGGAAACACCATATATTTT
CDR3: CASSPGQGMGNTIYF
V: TRBV7-2
D: TRBD1
length: 15
size: few
J: TRBJ1-3

DNA: TGTGCCAGCAGTAAGGGACTAGCGGGAGGGACTGAGCAGTTCTTC
CDR3: CASSKGLAGGTEQFF
V: TRBV25-1
D: TRBD2
length: 15
size: NA
J: TRBJ2-1

DNA: TGTGCCAGCAGCTCAGACAGTAGAGTTGGATACAATGAGCAGTTCTTC
CDR3: CASSSDSRVGYNEQFF
V: TRBV7-6
D: NA
length: 16
size: NA
J: TRBJ2-1

DNA: TGTGCCAGCAGTGAATCACGCGGGGACTATGGCTACACCTTC
CDR3: CASSESRGDYGYTF
V: TRBV6-1
D: NA
length: 14
size: NA
J: TRBJ1-2

DNA: TGTGCCAGCTCCCCGGGAGGATTCAATAGCAATCAGCCCCAGCATTTT
CDR3: CASSPGGFNSNQPQHF
V: TRBV18
D: NA
length: 16
size: NA
J: TRBJ1-5

DNA: TGCGCCAGCAGCTTGGCCGCGTCTAGCGGGAGCGATGAGCAGTTCTTC
CDR3: CASSLAASSGSDEQFF
V: TRBV5-1
D: TRBD2
length: 16
size: NA
J: TRBJ2-1

DNA: TGTGCCAGCAGCGACAGGATTCGCACTGAAGCTTTCTTT
CDR3: CASSDRIRTEAFF
V: TRBV5-4
D: NA
length: 13
size: few
J: TRBJ1-1

DNA: TGTGCCTGGAGTGTACTGTTGGCCGGGGAGCTGTTTTTT
CDR3: CAWSVLLAGELFF
V: TRBV30
D: NA
length: 13
size: NA
J: TRBJ2-2

DNA: TGTGCCAGCAGCTTAGTACAGGGTATAGCCGGGGAGCTGTTTTTT
CDR3: CASSLVQGIAGELFF
V: TRBV11-2
D: NA
length: 15
size: NA
J: TRBJ2-2

DNA: TGTGCCAGCAGCCAAGGGGGACAGGGGGAAAACTATGGCTACACCTTC
CDR3: CASSQGGQGENYGYTF
V: TRBV4-2
D: TRBD1
length: 16
size: NA
J: TRBJ1-2

DNA: TGTGCCAGCTGTGCTAGCGGGAGTGTTGGGGATACGCAGTATTTT
CDR3: CASCASGSVGDTQYF
V: TRBV7-9
D: TRBD2
length: 15
size: NA
J: TRBJ2-3

DNA: TGTGCCAGCAGCCAAGGACAGGCTATAATAGATAACTATGGCTACACCTTC
CDR3: CASSQGQAIIDNYGYTF
V: TRBV3-1/TRBV3-2
D: NA
length: 17
size: few
J: TRBJ1-2

DNA: TGTGCCAGTAAACCAGGACAGGGGAGCTATGGCTACACCTTC
CDR3: CASKPGQGSYGYTF
V: TRBV19
D: TRBD1
length: 14
size: NA
J: TRBJ1-2

DNA: TGTGCCAGCCGATATAGCGGGAGGACAACCGGGGAGCTGTTTTTT
CDR3: CASRYSGRTTGELFF
V: TRBV27
D: TRBD2
length: 15
size: NA
J: TRBJ2-2

DNA: TGTGCCAGCAGTGTCGGAGACGCCCATGGCGCGAGCACTGAAGCTTTCTTT
CDR3: CASSVGDAHGASTEAFF
V: TRBV2
D: NA
length: 17
size: NA
J: TRBJ1-1

DNA: TGTGCCAGCAGTCATCCGGGGGGAACGGGACGAGCCTACGAGCAGTACTTC
CDR3: CASSHPGGTGRAYEQYF
V: TRBV28
D: TRBD2
length: 17
size: NA
J: TRBJ2-7

DNA: TGTGCCAGCAGCTTGGCCGACGAGGGCTACGAGCAGTACTTC
CDR3: CASSLADEGYEQYF
V: TRBV5-5
D: NA
length: 14
size: NA
J: TRBJ2-7

DNA: TGTGCCAGCAGTGAAGGGTTAGTGCGGGAGAATGAGCAGTTCTTC
CDR3: CASSEGLVRENEQFF
V: TRBV6-1
D: TRBD2
length: 15
size: NA
J: TRBJ2-1

DNA: TGTGCCAGCAGTTTACTAGATCCGGATTACAATGAGCAGTTCTTC
CDR3: CASSLLDPDYNEQFF
V: TRBV6-2/TRBV6-3
D: NA
length: 15
size: NA
J: TRBJ2-1

DNA: TGCGCCAGCAGCTTGGGCGGCGGGAGCTACGAGCAGTACTTC
CDR3: CASSLGGGSYEQYF
V: TRBV5-1
D: TRBD2
length: 14
size: many
J: TRBJ2-7

DNA: TGTGCCAGCAGCAAAGGACAGGGTAGTGAAAAACTGTTTTTT
CDR3: CASSKGQGSEKLFF
V: TRBV9
D: TRBD1
length: 14
size: NA
J: TRBJ1-4

DNA: TGTGCCAGCAGTCCATACAGGGGGGGCGAAGCTTTCTTT
CDR3: CASSPYRGGEAFF
V: TRBV12-3/TRBV12-4
D: TRBD1
length: 13
size: once
J: TRBJ1-1

DNA: TGTGCCAGCAGCTTAACGGACAGTGGTTTCTACGAGCAGTACTTC
CDR3: CASSLTDSGFYEQYF
V: TRBV11-1
D: NA
length: 15
size: NA
J: TRBJ2-7

DNA: TGTGCCAGCAAAACTAGCGGGGGGAGCACAGATACGCAGTATTTT
CDR3: CASKTSGGSTDTQYF
V: TRBV5-6
D: TRBD2
length: 15
size: NA
J: TRBJ2-3